The source of this T cell receptor (beta chain) is a study of T cells in Graves' hyperthyroidism and ophthalmopathy. TCR beta CDR3 sequences were amplified from RNA transcripts. Primed by the HTBI set, a first-round RT-PCR was run on the TCR CDR3. A single record per CDR3 protein comes from TCRdb applying MiXCR to the multiplex PCR reads. The table lists about 380,000 distinct CDR3 sequences, more than 12% of them singletons. This clonotype was seen ten or more times. The sequence was obtained from a woman in her 30s with Graves' ophthalmopathy. Sequencing input: blood.

The CDR3 DNA sequence: TGTGCCAGCAGCTTAGAAGTGGGACAGACCTACGAGCAGTACTTC. Translating it yields CASSLEVGQTYEQYF. The chain employs TRBV7-8 and TRBJ2-7, with 7 bases identical to TRBD1. CDR1 is SGHVS and CDR2 is FQNEAQ in the germline V gene. Losses at the gene ends were 1 base for V and 2 bases for J; bases not matched to a gene: 5. The CDR3 consists of 15 residues.